The clone carrying this T cell receptor (beta chain) was seen a few times. Its antigen is still unknown. Germline loops: CDR1 KGHSH, CDR2 LQKENI. V shed 1 base and J shed 0 bases, with 16 bases lying between them. This CDR3 is 18 amino acids long. This entry comes from a study of cytomegalovirus exposure and HLA in healthy donors. Study results and limitations: Investigators reported 150 to 200 TCR beta chains as tied to cytomegalovirus.

Primers: 60 Vbeta forward and 13 Jbeta reverse. The table came from immunoSEQ multiplex PCR; TCRdb's copy has only in-frame clones and leaves some out. The table has about 110,000 clones, around 80% seen once. The chain recombines TRBV18 with TRBJ1-3; no clear D. Input material: PBMCs. This receptor was taken from a female donor in good health and CMV-seropositive. The CDR3 sequence: CASSPLGYSSASGNTIYF. In DNA, the CDR3 is TGTGCCAGCTCACCACTTGGCTACAGTTCCGCCTCTGGAAACACCATATATTTT.